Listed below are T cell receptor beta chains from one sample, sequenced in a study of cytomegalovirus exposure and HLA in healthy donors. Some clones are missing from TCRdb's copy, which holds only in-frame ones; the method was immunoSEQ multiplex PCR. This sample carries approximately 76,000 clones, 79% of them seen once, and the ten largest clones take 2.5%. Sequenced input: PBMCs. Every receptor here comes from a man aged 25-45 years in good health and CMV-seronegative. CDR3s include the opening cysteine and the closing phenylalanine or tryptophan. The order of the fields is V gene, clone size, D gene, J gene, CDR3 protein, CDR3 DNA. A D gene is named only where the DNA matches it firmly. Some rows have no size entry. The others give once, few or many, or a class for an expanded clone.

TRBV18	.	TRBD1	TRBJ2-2	CASSPGTGRTGELFF	TGTGCCAGCTCACCAGGGACAGGGAGGACCGGGGAGCTGTTTTTT
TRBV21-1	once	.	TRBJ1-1	CASTSTLRGSMNTEAFF	TGTGCCAGCACCTCGACCCTCCGAGGGTCCATGAACACTGAAGCTTTCTTT
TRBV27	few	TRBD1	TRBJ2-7	CASKARGGTAPSGQYF	TGTGCCAGCAAGGCCCGGGGTGGGACAGCCCCCTCGGGGCAGTACTTC
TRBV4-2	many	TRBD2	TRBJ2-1	CASSQETSRNNEQFF	TGTGCCAGCAGCCAAGAGACTAGCAGAAACAATGAGCAGTTCTTC
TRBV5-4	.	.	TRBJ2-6	CASSLAFSGANVLTF	TGTGCCAGCAGCTTGGCGTTTTCTGGGGCCAACGTCCTGACTTTC
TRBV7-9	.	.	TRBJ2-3	CASSLALSTASTDTQYF	TGTGCCAGCAGCTTAGCGCTTAGTACAGCTAGCACAGATACGCAGTATTTT
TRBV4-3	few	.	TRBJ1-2	CASSQGQNYGYTF	TGCGCCAGCAGCCAAGGACAGAACTATGGCTACACCTTC
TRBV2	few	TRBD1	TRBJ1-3	CASRLDRGGGNTIYF	TGTGCCAGCAGACTCGACAGGGGTGGCGGAAACACCATATATTTT
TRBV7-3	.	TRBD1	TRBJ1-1	CASSRRGDTEAFF	TGTGCCAGTTCCCGCAGGGGGGACACTGAAGCTTTCTTT
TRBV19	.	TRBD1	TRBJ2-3	CATTDRGQTDTQYF	TGTGCCACCACGGACAGGGGGCAGACGGATACGCAGTATTTT
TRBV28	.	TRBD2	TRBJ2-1	CASHPLAGVPSSYNEQFF	TGTGCCAGCCATCCCCTAGCGGGAGTCCCAAGCTCCTACAATGAGCAGTTCTTC
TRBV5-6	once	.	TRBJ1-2	CASSLGPYGYTF	TGTGCCAGCAGCTTGGGGCCCTATGGCTACACCTTC
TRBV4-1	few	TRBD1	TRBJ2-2	CASSFTVTGRDGTGELFF	TGCGCCAGCAGTTTCACTGTGACAGGGCGCGACGGCACCGGGGAGCTGTTTTTT
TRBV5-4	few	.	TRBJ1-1	CASSPPPTGRMNTEAFF	TGTGCCAGCAGCCCGCCGCCCACCGGGAGAATGAACACTGAAGCTTTCTTT
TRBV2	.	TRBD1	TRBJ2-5	CASSEFAVTGGKETQYF	TGTGCCAGCAGTGAATTCGCGGTAACAGGGGGTAAAGAGACCCAGTACTTC
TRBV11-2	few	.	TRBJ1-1	CASSGTTGATEAFF	TGTGCCAGCAGCGGAACCACGGGTGCCACTGAAGCTTTCTTT
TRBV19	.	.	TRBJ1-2	CASSDAYSGLGGYTF	TGTGCCAGTAGTGACGCCTACTCAGGGTTAGGCGGCTACACCTTC
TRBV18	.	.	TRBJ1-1	CASATGMGGGGSAEAFF	TGTGCCAGCGCCACGGGAATGGGAGGTGGAGGCTCGGCTGAAGCTTTCTTT
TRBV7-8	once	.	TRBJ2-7	CASSLEGGYSYEQYF	TGTGCCAGCAGCTTAGAAGGGGGATACTCCTACGAGCAGTACTTC
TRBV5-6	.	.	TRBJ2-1	CASSLAVLDSLPPEQFF	TGTGCCAGCAGCTTGGCCGTATTAGACAGCCTGCCTCCGGAGCAGTTCTTC
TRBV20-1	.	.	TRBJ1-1	CSATKTTEAFF	TGCAGTGCTACAAAGACAACCGAAGCTTTCTTT
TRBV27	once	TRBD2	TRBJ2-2	CASSFRLAGTGELFF	TGTGCCAGCAGTTTCAGGCTAGCGGGGACCGGGGAGCTGTTTTTT
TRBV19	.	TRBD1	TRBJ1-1	CASSPPRGLTEAFF	TGTGCCAGTAGTCCGCCCAGGGGGCTGACTGAAGCTTTCTTT
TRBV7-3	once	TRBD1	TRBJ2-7	CASSPGQSYEQYF	TGTGCCAGCAGCCCGGGACAGTCCTACGAGCAGTACTTC
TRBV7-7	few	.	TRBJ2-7	CASSSDFGVEQYF	TGTGCTAGCAGCTCGGACTTTGGTGTCGAGCAGTACTTC
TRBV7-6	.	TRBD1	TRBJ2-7	CASSLGRQGRGEQYF	TGTGCCAGCAGCTTAGGGAGACAGGGGCGAGGGGAGCAGTACTTC
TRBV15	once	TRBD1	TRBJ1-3	CATSRDKGQGRNTIYF	TGTGCCACCAGCAGAGATAAGGGACAGGGGCGGAACACCATATATTTT
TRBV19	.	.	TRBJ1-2	CASINSGILYGYTF	TGTGCCAGTATAAATAGCGGAATCCTCTATGGCTACACCTTC
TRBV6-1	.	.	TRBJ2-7	CASSSQDAYEQYF	TGTGCCAGCAGCTCACAGGACGCCTACGAGCAGTACTTC
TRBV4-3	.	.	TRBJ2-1	CASSQDRGGSYNEQFF	TGCGCCAGCAGCCAAGATCGTGGCGGCTCCTACAATGAGCAGTTCTTC
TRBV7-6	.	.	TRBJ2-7	CASGGTTGNYEQYF	TGTGCCAGCGGGGGGACTACAGGGAACTACGAGCAGTACTTC
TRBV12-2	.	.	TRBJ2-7	CASRLARQGAYEQYF	TGTGCAAGTCGCTTAGCGCGGCAGGGGGCCTACGAGCAGTACTTC
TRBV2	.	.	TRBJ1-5	CASREGDGRYSNQPQHF	TGTGCCAGCAGGGAGGGAGATGGCCGTTATAGCAATCAGCCCCAGCATTTT
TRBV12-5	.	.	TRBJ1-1	CASGPGGVTEAFF	TGTGCTAGTGGGCCCGGGGGGGTGACTGAAGCTTTCTTT
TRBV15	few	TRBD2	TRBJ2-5	CATSRDQWGGQYF	TGTGCCACCAGCAGAGATCAGTGGGGGGGCCAGTACTTC
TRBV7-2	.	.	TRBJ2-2	CASFDSANTGELFF	TGTGCCAGCTTCGACAGTGCGAACACCGGGGAGCTGTTTTTT
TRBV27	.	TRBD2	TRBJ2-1	CASSLETSGTRQFF	TGTGCCAGCAGTTTGGAGACTAGCGGGACTCGGCAGTTCTTC
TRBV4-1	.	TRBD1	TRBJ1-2	CASSQEVGTGDYGYTF	TGCGCCAGCAGCCAAGAGGTGGGGACAGGGGACTATGGCTACACCTTC
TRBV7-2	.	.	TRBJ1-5	CASSLRGNQPQHF	TGTGCCAGCAGCTTAAGGGGGAATCAGCCCCAGCATTTT
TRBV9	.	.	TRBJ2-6	CASSVGTGANVLTF	TGTGCCAGCAGCGTCGGTACTGGGGCCAACGTCCTGACTTTC
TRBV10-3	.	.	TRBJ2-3	CAISEWGGTTDTQYF	TGTGCCATCAGTGAGTGGGGCGGTACCACAGATACGCAGTATTTT
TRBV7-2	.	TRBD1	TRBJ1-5	CASSLTTGDNQPQHF	TGTGCCAGCAGCTTGACTACAGGGGACAATCAGCCCCAGCATTTT
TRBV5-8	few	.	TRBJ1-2	CASNLPRVRYTF	TGTGCCAGCAACTTGCCTCGCGTCCGCTACACCTTC
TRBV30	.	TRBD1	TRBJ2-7	CAATGVSYEQYF	TGTGCCGCGACAGGGGTCTCCTACGAGCAGTACTTC
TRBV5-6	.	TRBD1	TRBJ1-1	CASSFRTGGAFF	TGTGCCAGCAGCTTCCGGACAGGGGGAGCTTTCTTT
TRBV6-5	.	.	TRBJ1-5	CASQRGVGGNQPQHF	TGTGCCAGCCAACGGGGGGTAGGGGGCAATCAGCCCCAGCATTTT
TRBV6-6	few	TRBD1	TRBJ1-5	CASSPQGAINQPQHF	TGTGCCAGCAGTCCCCAGGGGGCCATTAATCAGCCCCAGCATTTT
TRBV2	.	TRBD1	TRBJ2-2	CASSFRQGGTNTGELFF	TGTGCCAGCAGTTTCCGACAGGGGGGAACGAACACCGGGGAGCTGTTTTTT
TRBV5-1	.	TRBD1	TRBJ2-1	CASSPSTGVRNEQFF	TGCGCCAGCAGCCCCTCGACAGGGGTGAGGAATGAGCAGTTCTTC
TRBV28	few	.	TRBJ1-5	CASGLYQPQHF	TGTGCCAGCGGGCTTTATCAGCCCCAGCATTTT
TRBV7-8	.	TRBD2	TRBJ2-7	CASSSPREAVSYEQYF	TGTGCCAGCAGCTCCCCGCGGGAGGCCGTCTCCTACGAGCAGTACTTC
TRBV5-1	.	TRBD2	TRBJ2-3	CASSTSGGSDTQYF	TGCGCCAGTTCGACTAGCGGGGGGTCGGATACGCAGTATTTT
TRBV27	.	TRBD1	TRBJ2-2	CASSFRQGGGGELFF	TGTGCCAGCAGTTTCAGACAGGGGGGCGGCGGGGAGCTGTTTTTT
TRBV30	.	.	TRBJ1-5	CAWSRGPNQPQHF	TGTGCCTGGAGTAGAGGGCCCAATCAGCCCCAGCATTTT
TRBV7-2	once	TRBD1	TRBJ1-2	CASSYGQERGYTF	TGTGCCAGCAGCTACGGACAGGAGAGGGGCTACACCTTC
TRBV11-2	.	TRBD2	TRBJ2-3	CASSIGTSRGTQYF	TGTGCCAGCAGCATAGGGACTAGTAGGGGGACGCAGTATTTT
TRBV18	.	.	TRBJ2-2	CASSPRGLLDTGELFF	TGTGCCAGCTCACCAAGAGGGTTGTTGGACACCGGGGAGCTGTTTTTT